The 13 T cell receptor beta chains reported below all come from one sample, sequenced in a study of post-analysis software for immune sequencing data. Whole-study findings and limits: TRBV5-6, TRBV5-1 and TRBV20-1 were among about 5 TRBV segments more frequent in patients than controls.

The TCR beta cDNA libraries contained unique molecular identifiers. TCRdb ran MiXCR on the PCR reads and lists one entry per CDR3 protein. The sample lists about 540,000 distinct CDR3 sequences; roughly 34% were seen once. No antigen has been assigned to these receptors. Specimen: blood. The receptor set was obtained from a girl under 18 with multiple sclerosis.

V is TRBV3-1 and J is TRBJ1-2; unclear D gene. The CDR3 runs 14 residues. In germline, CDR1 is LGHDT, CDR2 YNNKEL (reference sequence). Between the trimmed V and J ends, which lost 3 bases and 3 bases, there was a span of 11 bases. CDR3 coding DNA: TGTGCCAGCAGCCAGGAAGGGCTCGACTATGGCTACACCTTC. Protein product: CASSQEGLDYGYTF.

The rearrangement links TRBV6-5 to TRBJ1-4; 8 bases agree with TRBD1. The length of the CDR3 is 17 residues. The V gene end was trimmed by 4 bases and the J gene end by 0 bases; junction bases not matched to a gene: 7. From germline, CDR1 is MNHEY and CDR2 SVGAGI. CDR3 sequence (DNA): TGTGCCAGCAGTTCCGGACAGGGAACTGCAACTAATGAAAAACTGTTTTTT. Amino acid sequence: CASSSGQGTATNEKLFF.

The CDR3 nucleotides are TGTGCCAGCAGCCGGTTAGACACGGCCGCCTACAATGAGCAGTTCTTC. Translated: CASSRLDTAAYNEQFF. The rearrangement links TRBV4-2 to TRBJ2-1, with D hard to call. The germline V and J ends were trimmed by 4 bases and 2 bases, with 15 bases remaining between them. Germline V gene sequence: CDR1 LGHNA, CDR2 YNFKEQ. The CDR3 is 16 amino acids.

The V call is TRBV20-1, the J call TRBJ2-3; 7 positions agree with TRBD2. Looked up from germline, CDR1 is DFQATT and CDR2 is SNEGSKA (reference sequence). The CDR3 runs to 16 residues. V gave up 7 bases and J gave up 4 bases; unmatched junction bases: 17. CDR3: CSVNFPGLHPPDTQYF. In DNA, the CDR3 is TGCAGTGTCAATTTTCCGGGACTACACCCTCCAGATACGCAGTATTTT.

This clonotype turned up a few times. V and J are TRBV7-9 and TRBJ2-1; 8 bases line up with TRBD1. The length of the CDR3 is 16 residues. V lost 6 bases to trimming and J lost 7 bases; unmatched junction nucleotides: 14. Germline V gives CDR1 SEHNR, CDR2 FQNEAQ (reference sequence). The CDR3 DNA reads TGTGCCAGCAGTCCGGACAGGGCCACTACTTGGAATGAGCAGTTCTTC. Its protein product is CASSPDRATTWNEQFF.

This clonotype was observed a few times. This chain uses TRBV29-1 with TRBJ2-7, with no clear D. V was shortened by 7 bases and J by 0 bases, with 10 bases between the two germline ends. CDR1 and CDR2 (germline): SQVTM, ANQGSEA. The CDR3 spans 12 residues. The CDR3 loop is CSATKPSYEQYF. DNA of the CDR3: TGCAGCGCCACCAAGCCCTCCTACGAGCAGTACTTC.

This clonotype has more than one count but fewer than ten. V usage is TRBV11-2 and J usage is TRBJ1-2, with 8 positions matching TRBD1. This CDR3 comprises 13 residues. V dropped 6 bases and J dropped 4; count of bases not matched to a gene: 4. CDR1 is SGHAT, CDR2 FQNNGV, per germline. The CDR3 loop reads CASRQTGGYGYTF. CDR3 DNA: TGTGCCAGCAGGCAAACAGGGGGCTATGGCTACACCTTC.

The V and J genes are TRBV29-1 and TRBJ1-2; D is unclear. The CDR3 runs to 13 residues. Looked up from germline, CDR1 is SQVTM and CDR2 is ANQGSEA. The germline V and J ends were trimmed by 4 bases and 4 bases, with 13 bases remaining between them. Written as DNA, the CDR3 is TGCAGCGTTGGAGGTGGCCCAGCCTATGGCTACACCTTC. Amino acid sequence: CSVGGGPAYGYTF.

CDR3 DNA sequence: TGCAGTGCTAGAGAGACACTCAATGAGCAGTTCTTC. Translated, it gives CSARETLNEQFF. V gene TRBV20-1 combines with J gene TRBJ2-1; no definite D call. CDR1 is DFQATT and CDR2 is SNEGSKA in the germline V gene (reference sequence). The ends were cut back, 0 bases at V and 6 bases at J, with 6 bases in the middle. This CDR3 has 12 residues.

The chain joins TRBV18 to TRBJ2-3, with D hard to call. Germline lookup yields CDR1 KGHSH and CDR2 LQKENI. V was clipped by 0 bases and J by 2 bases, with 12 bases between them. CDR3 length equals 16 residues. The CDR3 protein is CASSPPSSTPTDTQYF. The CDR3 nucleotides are TGTGCCAGCTCACCACCTAGCTCGACACCCACAGATACGCAGTATTTT.

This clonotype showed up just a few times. The CDR3 DNA is TGTGCCAGCAGCTGGGGATCACGCGGGGCGAGGCCTGTAAATTCACCCCTCCACTTT. Translated, it gives CASSWGSRGARPVNSPLHF. The V call is TRBV6-1, the J call TRBJ1-6; weak D call: TRBD1 (5 bases). Germline V lookup: CDR1 MNHNS, CDR2 SASEGT. This CDR3 region has 19 residues. The ends were cut back, 6 bases at V and 7 bases at J, with 28 bases in the middle.

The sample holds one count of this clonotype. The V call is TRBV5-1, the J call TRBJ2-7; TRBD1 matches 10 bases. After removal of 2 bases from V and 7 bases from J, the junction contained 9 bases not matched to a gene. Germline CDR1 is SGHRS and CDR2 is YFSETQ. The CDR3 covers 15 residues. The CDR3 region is CASSFGDRGRGEQYF. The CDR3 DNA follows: TGCGCCAGCAGCTTTGGAGACAGGGGGCGCGGGGAGCAGTACTTC.

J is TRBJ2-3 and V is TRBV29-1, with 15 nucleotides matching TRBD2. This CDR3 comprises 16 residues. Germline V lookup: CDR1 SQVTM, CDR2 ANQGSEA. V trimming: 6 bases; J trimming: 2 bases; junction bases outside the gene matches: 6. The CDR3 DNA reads TGCAGCGTCCCCGGGACTAGCGGGGGGAACACAGATACGCAGTATTTT. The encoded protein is CSVPGTSGGNTDTQYF.